This T cell receptor beta chain derives from a study of Ad26.COV2.S vaccination and SARS-CoV-2 variants. Specified treatment: about 20 received Ad26.COV2.S at low or high dose, single or two shots; roughly 5 received placebo; per-sample allocation not given. It was on day 63 after the first vaccine or placebo injection that samples were taken. Libraries were prepared by immunoSEQ multiplex PCR; TCRdb keeps only in-frame clonotypes and omits some of them. The table lists hundreds of thousands of clones, roughly 90% of them singletons, with around 1.8% in the top ten. The sequence was obtained from a person aged 18-60 years who received the Ad26.COV2.S COVID-19 vaccine or a placebo. This specimen consisted of peripheral blood, obtained in a trial of Ad26.COV2.S vaccine versus placebo.

This chain's CDR3 is CASSLSAVYGYTF. CDR3 coding DNA: TGCGCCAGCAGTCTATCAGCCGTCTATGGCTACACCTTC. The chain carries TRBV5-1 and TRBJ1-2; D remains unclear. V was trimmed by 5 bases and J by 4 bases, leaving 12 bases between them. Germline V gene sequence: CDR1 SGHRS, CDR2 YFSETQ. This CDR3 has 13 amino acids.